The entry below describes one T cell receptor beta chain. This entry is derived from a study of blood T cell repertoires in COVID-19. Study-wide context: The United States, Italy and Spain supplied acute and convalescent COVID-19 samples. PBMCs, B-cell-depleted T cells, or T cells provided the cDNA or gDNA that made up the material.

This CDR3 spans 17 amino acids. Germline trimming cut 0 bases from V and 3 bases from J; bases unmatched to any gene: 10. Original data processing: Amplified reference gene primers provided the basis for estimating nucleated cell counts. Here immunoSEQ multiplex PCR was the method, and the copy in TCRdb shows in-frame clones only, minus some. For V, J and clone size, that table is used; D and trimming come from the DNA. The sample records some 110,000 clones, approximately 90% being singletons. This sequence joins TRBV5-3 and TRBJ2-5, with 8 bases identical to TRBD2. TRBV5-3 belongs to the ORF category, with a function that is uncertain. Sequenced sample: peripheral blood. The origin of this receptor is a human donor with active COVID-19. The donor label of this sample is uncertain. The CDR3 spells CARSLVGDRSGEETQYF. In nucleotides, the CDR3 is TGTGCCAGAAGCTTGGTAGGGGACCGTAGCGGGGAAGAGACCCAGTACTTC.